This record looks at one T cell receptor (beta chain) sequence and its context. Its antigen remains unknown. The sample originates from a study of T cell responses to AZD1222 COVID-19 vaccine. Study-wide results and limits: Increases in Spike-specific TCR breadth and depth were seen after two AZD1222 doses. At baseline, just 6 or 7 AZD1222 recipients tested seropositive. White British people made up most donors, females outnumbered males, and clonal diversity was possibly underestimated. Scientists sampled the repertoires only once the peak T cell response had passed.

Assay used: immunoSEQ multiplex PCR; TCRdb lists only in-frame clones, some missing. The data contain about 150,000 clones, more than 70% of them singletons. V lost 6 bases, J lost 3 bases, and 18 bases lay in between. Germline CDR1 reads MNHEY; CDR2 reads SVGEGT. The CDR3 is 16 residues long. The source material was peripheral blood, sampled on day 0 of MenACWY control vaccination. This TCR was recovered from an adult in good health. This chain connects TRBV6-2 or TRBV6-3 to TRBJ2-4; a possible D gene is TRBD2 (6 bases). The CDR3 sequence is CASSPGGGAGKNIQYF. The CDR3 DNA reads as TGTGCCAGCAGCCCCGGAGGAGGGGCTGGCAAAAACATTCAGTACTTC.